These 25 T cell receptor beta chains came from one sample sequenced in a study of T cell responses to AZD1222 COVID-19 vaccine. Produced via immunoSEQ multiplex PCR; TCRdb's table is partial and in-frame only. The sample includes about 150,000 clones, under 95% seen only once; the top ten take approximately 20%. Here the sequenced sample was peripheral blood, taken on day 0 of AZD1222 vaccination. These receptors were collected from an adult in good health.

J is TRBJ1-3 and V is TRBV9; TRBD1 matches at 7 bases. Trimming took 7 bases from V and 0 from J; bases not matched to a gene: 1. The CDR3 is 13 amino acids. Germline V gene lookup returns CDR1 SGDLS and CDR2 YYNGEE. The CDR3 nucleotides are TGTGCCAGCGCAGGGGGCTCTGGAAACACCATATATTTT. Amino acid sequence: CASAGGSGNTIYF. Full variable domain (outside the CDR3, taken from reference TRBV9 and TRBJ1-3): DSGVTQTPKHLITATGQRVTLRCSPRSGDLSVYWYQQSLDQGLQFLIQYYNGEERAKGNILERFSAQQFPDLHSELNLSSLELGDSALYFCASAGGSGNTIYFGEGSWLTVV.

The rearrangement links TRBV5-1 to TRBJ2-3; D gene uncertain. The CDR3 is 15 residues long. Germline CDR1 is SGHRS and CDR2 is YFSETQ. Trimming pared 0 bases from V and 5 bases from J, leaving 13 bases between. CDR3 loop: CASSLGGQSGDTQYF. CDR3 in DNA: TGCGCCAGCAGCTTGGGGGGTCAGTCGGGAGATACGCAGTATTTT.

V usage is TRBV25-1 and J usage is TRBJ1-2; possible D gene TRBD1, 6 bases. Germline V lookup: CDR1 MGHDK, CDR2 SYGVNS. V lost 2 bases, J lost 4 bases, and 14 bases lay in between. The CDR3 spans 15 residues. The CDR3 protein is CASSEVEGVSYGYTF. CDR3 sequence (DNA): TGTGCCAGCAGTGAAGTTGAGGGGGTGAGCTATGGCTACACCTTC.

The gene calls are TRBV6-2 or TRBV6-3 and TRBJ1-1; possibly TRBD1 for D (5 bases). Germline V gene lookup returns CDR1 MNHEY and CDR2 SVGEGT. The V gene lost 6 bases and the J gene lost 1 base, with 12 bases spanning the gap. This CDR3 has 14 amino acids. The CDR3: CASSTQGPNTEAFF. CDR3 DNA: TGTGCCAGCAGCACCCAGGGACCGAACACTGAAGCTTTCTTT.

V gene TRBV27 combines with J gene TRBJ1-2, with TRBD1 identical over 8 bases. V was clipped by 0 bases and J by 4 bases; unmatched bases: 7. Germline V gene sequence: CDR1 MNHEY, CDR2 SMNVEV (reference sequence). This CDR3 is 16 amino acids long. CDR3 amino acids: CASSLSGTGRFYGYTF. CDR3 bases: TGTGCCAGCAGTTTATCCGGGACAGGACGTTTCTATGGCTACACCTTC.

The genes are TRBV11-3 and TRBJ2-7; TRBD2 matches 10 bases. Per the germline V gene, CDR1 is SGHNT and CDR2 is YENEEA. V was clipped by 6 bases and J by 2 bases; unmatched bases: 7. CDR3 size: 15 residues. CDR3 DNA sequence: TGTGCCAGCAGGGAAGGGGGGACTAGCGCCTACGAGCAGTACTTC. Its protein is CASREGGTSAYEQYF. The whole variable domain, remainder taken from reference TRBV11-3 and TRBJ2-7, is EAGVVQSPRYKIIEKKQPVAFWCNPISGHNTLYWYLQNLGQGPELLIRYENEEAVDDSQLPKDRFSAERLKGVDSTLKIQPAELGDSAVYLCASREGGTSAYEQYFGPGTRLTVT.

The rearrangement joins TRBV19 to TRBJ1-2, with 8 bases fitting TRBD1. Losses at the gene ends were 5 bases for V and 0 bases for J; bases not matched to a gene: 5. This CDR3 region has 15 residues. CDR1 and CDR2 from the germline V gene are LNHDA and SQIVND (reference sequence). CDR3 DNA: TGTGCCAGTAGTCGGGCAGGGGGCTCTAACTATGGCTACACCTTC. Its protein is CASSRAGGSNYGYTF.

This sequence joins TRBV9 and TRBJ1-2, with a possible D match to TRBD1 (5 bases). The germline V gene has CDR1 SGDLS and CDR2 YYNGEE. With 3 bases removed from V and 8 bases from J, the gap between germline ends came to 26 bases. The CDR3 runs to 17 residues. CDR3 protein: CASSAAEGPTQGGGYTF. The CDR3 DNA follows: TGTGCCAGCAGCGCCGCGGAGGGGCCCACCCAAGGAGGGGGCTACACCTTC. The whole variable domain, filled in from reference TRBV9 and TRBJ1-2, reads DSGVTQTPKHLITATGQRVTLRCSPRSGDLSVYWYQQSLDQGLQFLIQYYNGEERAKGNILERFSAQQFPDLHSELNLSSLELGDSALYFCASSAAEGPTQGGGYTFGSGTRLTVV.

The J gene is TRBJ1-1, the V gene TRBV19; TRBD1 might be the D (5 bases). V lost 5 bases, J lost 3 bases, and 13 bases lay in between. Germline V gene sequence: CDR1 LNHDA, CDR2 SQIVND (reference sequence). The CDR3 is made up of 14 amino acids. The CDR3 region is CASSSQVGDTEAFF. CDR3 DNA: TGTGCCAGTAGTTCCCAGGTGGGGGACACTGAAGCTTTCTTT. The whole variable domain, filled in from reference TRBV19 and TRBJ1-1, reads DGGITQSPKYLFRKEGQNVTLSCEQNLNHDAMYWYRQDPGQGLRLIYYSQIVNDFQKGDIAEGYSVSREKKESFPLTVTSAQKNPTAFYLCASSSQVGDTEAFFGQGTRLTVV.

The chain employs TRBV7-2 and TRBJ1-6; tentative D call: TRBD1 (5 bases). Germline-derived CDR1 and CDR2 are SGHTA and FQGNSA. V lost 2 bases to trimming and J lost 13 bases, with 18 bases between them. The CDR3 sequence is 15 residues long. In DNA, the CDR3 is TGTGCCAGCAGCTTATCGGGGGTAACATCCCCCCCCCTCCACTTT. Protein: CASSLSGVTSPPLHF.

This sequence joins TRBV19 and TRBJ1-2, with 8 positions matching TRBD1. The CDR3 is 16 amino acids. V was clipped by 5 bases and J by 4 bases; unmatched bases: 12. Per germline, CDR1 LNHDA and CDR2 SQIVND (reference sequence). The CDR3 spells CASSSDGTGRGYGYTF. The CDR3 DNA sequence: TGTGCCAGTAGTTCGGACGGGACAGGAAGAGGCTATGGCTACACCTTC.

V gene TRBV5-1 combines with J gene TRBJ1-1; perhaps TRBD1 as D (6 bases). This CDR3 comprises 16 residues. CDR1 SGHRS and CDR2 YFSETQ come from the germline V gene. Trimming took 0 bases from V and 0 from J, leaving 12 bases between them. Written as DNA, the CDR3 is TGCGCCAGCAGCTTGGGGCAGGGGATGATGAACACTGAAGCTTTCTTT. This codes for CASSLGQGMMNTEAFF.

This chain links TRBV5-1 with TRBJ2-1, with 11 bases lining up with TRBD1. The V segment lost 3 bases and the J segment 9 bases; nucleotides outside the gene matches: 11. This CDR3 region has 16 residues. Germline CDR1 reads SGHRS; CDR2 reads YFSETQ. The CDR3 region is CASSSGGTGGIGEQFF. CDR3 DNA sequence: TGCGCCAGCAGCTCTGGGGGGACAGGGGGTATCGGTGAGCAGTTCTTC. Filled out from reference TRBV5-1 and TRBJ2-1, the complete variable domain reads KAGVTQTPRYLIKTRGQQVTLSCSPISGHRSVSWYQQTPGQGLQFLFEYFSETQRNKGNFPGRFSGRQFSNSRSEMNVSTLELGDSALYLCASSSGGTGGIGEQFFGPGTRLTVL.

The V gene is TRBV11-1, the J gene TRBJ2-7; no definite D call. CDR1 and CDR2 (germline): SGHAT, FQDESV (reference sequence). The CDR3 is made up of 14 amino acids. The V end was cut by 2 bases, the J end by 5 bases, with 13 bases between. CDR3 sequence: CASSLRVPPNEQYF. The CDR3 region has the DNA TGTGCCAGCAGCTTACGGGTTCCCCCTAACGAGCAGTACTTC. The full variable domain, its missing parts supplied by reference TRBV11-1 and TRBJ2-7, is EAEVAQSPRYKITEKSQAVAFWCDPISGHATLYWYRQILGQGPELLVQFQDESVVDDSQLPKDRFSAERLKGVDSTLKIQPAELGDSAMYLCASSLRVPPNEQYFGPGTRLTVT.

J is TRBJ1-1 and V is TRBV12-3 or TRBV12-4; 10 bases align to TRBD1. The V and J ends lost 5 bases and 4 bases, in that order; junction bases with no gene match: 1. The CDR3 totals 13 residues. Written as DNA, the CDR3 is TGTGCCAGCAGTGGGACAGGGGCCACTGAAGCTTTCTTT. It yields the protein CASSGTGATEAFF.

The genes are TRBV7-9 and TRBJ1-1, with D perhaps TRBD1 (5 bases). V lost 4 bases to trimming and J lost 11 bases, with 17 bases between them. The CDR3 is 13 residues long. The germline V gene encodes CDR1 SEHNR and CDR2 FQNEAQ (reference sequence). The CDR3 here is CASSYWGEGKAFF. The CDR3 DNA reads TGTGCCAGCAGCTACTGGGGGGAGGGTAAGGCTTTCTTT. Filled out from reference TRBV7-9 and TRBJ1-1, the complete variable domain reads DTGVSQNPRHKITKRGQNVTFRCDPISEHNRLYWYRQTLGQGPEFLTYFQNEAQLEKSRLLSDRFSAERPKGSFSTLEIQRTEQGDSAMYLCASSYWGEGKAFFGQGTRLTVV.

The rearrangement uses TRBV30 and TRBJ1-5; maybe TRBD1 (6 bases). The V end was cut by 1 base, the J end by 4 bases, with 11 bases between. The germline V gene has CDR1 GTSNPN and CDR2 SVGIG (reference sequence). The CDR3 extends over 14 amino acids. The CDR3, as DNA: TGTGCCTGGAGTGCAGGGGCTTTAAATCAGCCCCAGCATTTT. It yields the protein CAWSAGALNQPQHF.

The chain uses TRBV9 and TRBJ1-2; a possible D gene is TRBD1 (5 bases). This CDR3 is built from 16 residues. From germline, CDR1 is SGDLS and CDR2 YYNGEE. Trimming removed 4 bases from V and 0 bases from J, with 16 bases in between. CDR3 loop: CASSSRTNLANYGYTF. In DNA form, the CDR3 reads TGTGCCAGCAGCTCTAGGACAAATCTAGCTAACTATGGCTACACCTTC.

The chain carries TRBV2 and TRBJ2-3; D uncertain. Germline V gives CDR1 SNHLY, CDR2 FYNNEI. V was pared by 11 bases and J by 11 bases, with 23 bases between. The CDR3 is made up of 13 amino acids. CDR3 sequence reads: CASHAQLYAEQYF. In nucleotides, the CDR3 is TGTGCCTCCCACGCTCAGTTGTATGCGGAGCAGTATTTT.

CDR3 in amino acids: CVSKPLSSGNTIYF. The CDR3 region has the DNA TGCGTCTCCAAGCCGCTGAGCTCTGGAAACACCATATATTTT. This chain joins TRBV5-1 and TRBJ1-3; no clear D gene. Looked up from germline, CDR1 is SGHRS and CDR2 is YFSETQ. The CDR3 contains 14 residues.

Of note for this clone: Additional DNA sequences in this sample encode the identical CDR3. The chain joins TRBV5-1 to TRBJ1-1; 7 bases map to TRBD1. The germline V gene encodes CDR1 SGHRS and CDR2 YFSETQ. There are 13 residues in the CDR3. J lost 4 bases, V lost 4 bases, and 4 bases had no gene match. CDR3 sequence (DNA): TGCGCCAGCAGCCTGCAGGGGGGCACTGAAGCTTTCTTT. Translation: CASSLQGGTEAFF.

This clone occurred once. This chain links TRBV6-5 with TRBJ1-2; 7 nucleotides match TRBD1. The V gene's germline CDR1 is MNHEY and CDR2 SVGAGI. This CDR3 region has 12 residues. V shed 8 bases and J 8 bases; nucleotides not matched to a gene: 8. CDR3 in DNA: TGTGCCAGCCAAACAGGGGCGCGGGGCTACACCTTC. This encodes CASQTGARGYTF.

This sequence joins TRBV7-2 and TRBJ1-2, with D hard to call. The CDR3 length is 15 residues. Trimming pared 5 bases from V and 8 bases from J, leaving 21 bases between. Germline V gene lookup returns CDR1 SGHTA and CDR2 FQGNSA. CDR3 bases: TGTGCCAGCAGCGAGGATTCAGCAGCAGCCGGGGGCTACACCTTC. Translating gives CASSEDSAAAGGYTF.

The CDR3 nucleotides are TGTGCTAGTGGTGGACAGGGGGCCGCCGGGGAGCTGTTTTTT. Encoded protein: CASGGQGAAGELFF. The chain is built from TRBV12-5 and TRBJ2-2; 11 positions agree with TRBD1. The CDR3 runs to 14 residues. V lost 5 bases, J lost 6 bases, and 2 bases stayed unmatched. Germline V CDR1 and CDR2: LGHNT, FRNRAP. Supplemented by reference TRBV12-5 and TRBJ2-2, the full variable domain reads DARVTQTPRHKVTEMGQEVTMRCQPILGHNTVFWYRQTMMQGLELLAYFRNRAPLDDSGMPKDRFSAEMPDATLATLKIQPSEPRDSAVYFCASGGQGAAGELFFGEGSRLTVL.

The chain carries TRBV6-2 or TRBV6-3 and TRBJ1-5; no firm D call. There are 14 residues in the CDR3. The V end lost 4 bases, the J end lost 0 bases, and 7 bases lay between the germline ends. Germline V lookup: CDR1 MNHEY, CDR2 SVGEGT. The CDR3 DNA follows: TGTGCCAGCAGTTGGGGAGATAGCAATCAGCCCCAGCATTTT. It specifies CASSWGDSNQPQHF.